A selection of T cell receptor beta chains follows, all from one sample in a study of regulatory T cells in long-lasting Graves disease. TCRdb independently ran MiXCR on the multiplex PCR reads; one entry per CDR3 protein. The sample lists 380,000 or so distinct CDR3 sequences, about 16% occurring once. These data were also reused for a study on T cells in Graves' hyperthyroidism and ophthalmopathy.

This specimen was peripheral blood mononuclear cells (PBMCs), taken at new diagnosis, from a patient treated with antithyroid drugs. The receptors were sampled from a young woman with Graves disease. Each CDR3 is given with its conserved first and last residue. A D gene is named only where the DNA matches it firmly. Clone sizes are given selectively: once, few, many, or a class where the clone is expanded.

j_call,v_call,clone_size,d_call,cdr3_aa,cdr3_nt
TRBJ2-3,TRBV28,.,TRBD2,CASSRAGSTDTQYF,TGTGCCAGCAGTAGAGCGGGGAGCACAGATACGCAGTATTTT
TRBJ2-3,TRBV4-1,few,.,CASSQEGRVRTDTQYF,TGCGCCAGCAGCCAAGAGGGCAGGGTCAGAACAGATACGCAGTATTTT
TRBJ2-1,TRBV28,.,.,CASTSPTASSSYNEQFF,TGTGCCAGCACCTCCCCAACAGCAAGCAGCTCCTACAATGAGCAGTTCTTC
TRBJ1-2,TRBV9,many,.,CASSASHGYTF,TGTGCCAGCAGCGCGAGCCATGGCTACACCTTC
TRBJ1-6,TRBV6-1,few,.,CASSLIRASPLHF,TGTGCCAGCAGCCTCATCCGTGCTTCACCCCTCCACTTT
TRBJ1-2,TRBV3-1,many,.,CASSQAKNTGSLRYTF,TGTGCCAGCAGCCAAGCGAAAAACACAGGGTCTCTTCGCTACACCTTC
TRBJ2-1,TRBV20-1,many,.,CSARDRLVTAEQFF,TGCAGTGCTAGGGACCGACTAGTTACGGCTGAGCAGTTCTTC
TRBJ2-3,TRBV20-1,many,.,CSARDRSGLLGGSTDTQYF,TGCAGTGCTAGAGATAGGAGCGGACTCCTAGGGGGTAGCACAGATACGCAGTATTTT
TRBJ2-2,TRBV11-2,many,.,CASTTMAGAGELFF,TGTGCCAGCACAACAATGGCTGGGGCCGGGGAGCTGTTTTTT
TRBJ2-3,TRBV5-6,.,TRBD2,CASSQSSGTTDTQYF,TGTGCCAGCAGTCAGTCCAGCGGGACCACAGATACGCAGTATTTT
TRBJ2-5,TRBV7-2,many,TRBD1,CASSLGTGGEETQYF,TGTGCCAGCAGCTTGGGGACAGGGGGCGAAGAGACCCAGTACTTC
TRBJ1-6,TRBV30,.,.,CAWSVWPEKQSLHF,TGTGCCTGGAGTGTATGGCCCGAAAAGCAGTCCCTCCACTTT
TRBJ2-7,TRBV14,many,.,CASSQVGRLTSYEQYF,TGTGCCAGCAGCCAAGTTGGACGACTAACATCCTACGAGCAGTACTTC
TRBJ2-1,TRBV20-1,many,.,CSASGSYNEQFF,TGCAGTGCTAGCGGATCCTACAATGAGCAGTTCTTC